Reported below is one T cell receptor (beta chain). The germline CDR1 and CDR2 sequences are SGHRS and YFSETQ. V was trimmed by 1 base and J by 4 bases, leaving 17 bases between them. This CDR3 has 16 amino acids. Sequenced by immunoSEQ multiplex PCR; TCRdb stores in-frame clones only, minus some. The sample yields approximately 400,000 clones, around 87% seen once. These data originate in a study of blood T cell repertoires in COVID-19. Study-level background: T cells, B-cell-depleted T cells, or PBMCs supplied cDNA or gDNA.

The rearrangement uses TRBV5-1 and TRBJ1-1; the D gene is possibly TRBD1 (6 bases). Sequenced: PBMCs or T cells enriched from blood (not recorded which). The source is a man between 25 and 39 years old who had recovered from COVID-19. The CDR3, as DNA: TGCGCCAGCAGCTTGCTGCCAGGGGAGACGGGCACTGAAGCTTTCTTT. Translating gives CASSLLPGETGTEAFF.